The 2 T cell receptor beta chains listed next were all sequenced from one sample in a study of CD8+ T cells in alopecia areata. Sequencing templates came from extracted RNA that was reverse transcribed into cDNA. Here immunoSEQ multiplex PCR was the method, and the copy in TCRdb shows in-frame clones only, minus some. The sample shows about 130,000 clones, 45% to 50% of them seen only once. Sequencing used CD8+ T cells sorted from blood, obtained at week 0. The receptors were sampled from a human donor with alopecia areata.

The CDR3 nucleotides are TGCGCCAGCAGCCAAGGGCCCGGGGGTGTCTATGGCTACACCTTC. Its translation is CASSQGPGGVYGYTF. The rearrangement uses TRBV4-3 and TRBJ1-2, with a possible D match to TRBD1 (5 bases). Germline V gene sequence: CDR1 LGHNA, CDR2 YSLEER. This CDR3 has 15 amino acids. The V gene lost 1 base and the J gene lost 4 bases, with 13 bases spanning the gap.

The CDR3 bases are TGTGCCAGCAGTTACGCGACAGGGGATACCGGGGAGCTGTTTTTT. It specifies CASSYATGDTGELFF. The chain couples TRBV6-5 to TRBJ2-2; 8 nucleotides match TRBD1. Looked up from germline, CDR1 is MNHEY and CDR2 is SVGAGI. Germline trimming cut 2 bases from V and 5 bases from J; bases unmatched to any gene: 4. The CDR3 spans 15 residues.